The 22 T cell receptor beta chains below come from one sample, sequenced in a study of response to subunit inactivated influenza vaccine. Each CDR3 protein is one row after TCRdb ran MiXCR on the RT-PCR reads. The sample lists under 550,000 distinct CDR3 sequences, approximately 7.3% occurring once. The specimen was PBMCs from blood, collected around 2 years after vaccination. These TCRs come from a man between 50 and 69 years old who received an inactivated influenza vaccine.

In the case of this clonotype: This may arise from a read error, as a much more abundant clone is one base away. The CDR3 sequence: CASSFVTGWSPLHF. In DNA form, the CDR3 reads TGTGCCAGCAGTTTCGTGACAGGCTGGTCACCCCTCCACTTT. The chain employs TRBV12-3 or TRBV12-4 and TRBJ1-6; D possibly corresponds to TRBD1 (6 bases). V was clipped by 3 bases and J by 10 bases, with 13 bases between them. The CDR3 spans 14 residues.

V is TRBV12-3 or TRBV12-4 and J is TRBJ1-2; D gene unclear. Trimming took 6 bases from V and 4 from J, leaving 6 bases between them. This CDR3 is 11 amino acids long. CDR3 residues: CASRTAYGYTF. CDR3 DNA sequence: TGTGCCAGCAGGACCGCCTATGGCTACACCTTC.

There are a few counts of this clonotype. The rearrangement uses TRBV20-1 and TRBJ2-1; D perhaps matches TRBD1 (6 bases). The germline V gene has CDR1 DFQATT and CDR2 SNEGSKA (reference sequence). Trimming removed 6 bases from V and 8 bases from J, with 23 bases in between. The CDR3 extends over 15 amino acids. The CDR3 DNA sequence: TGCAGTGCCCCAACCGGGGTGGGGGCTATGGATGAGCAGTTCTTC. The encoded protein is CSAPTGVGAMDEQFF.

This clonotype was counted only a few times. The V call is TRBV18, the J call TRBJ2-5; D call uncertain. The CDR3 contains 15 residues. Germline V lookup: CDR1 KGHSH, CDR2 LQKENI. Trimming took off 0 bases at V and 2 bases at J, with 10 bases between the two ends. CDR3 sequence reads: CASSPPSRQQETQYF. CDR3 sequence (DNA): TGTGCCAGCTCACCACCCTCACGGCAACAAGAGACCCAGTACTTC.

This clonotype came up many times. This sequence joins TRBV11-2 and TRBJ2-7; 9 bases match TRBD2. CDR3 length: 15 residues. The germline gives CDR1 SGHAT, CDR2 FQNNGV. After removal of 0 bases from V and 0 bases from J, the junction contained 0 bases not matched to a gene. The CDR3: CASSLEAGGSYEQYF. The CDR3 nucleotides read TGTGCCAGCAGCTTAGAAGCGGGGGGCTCCTACGAGCAGTACTTC.

In its sample, this clonotype was seen many times. The chain couples TRBV20-1 to TRBJ2-3; 8 positions match TRBD1. This CDR3 is built from 17 residues. Trimming took 0 bases from V and 3 from J; bases not matched to a gene: 11. Germline V gene lookup returns CDR1 DFQATT and CDR2 SNEGSKA (reference sequence). Here the CDR3 DNA reads TGCAGTGCTAGAGACGTCGAGCGGACAGGGCTTACAGATACGCAGTATTTT. Translated, it gives CSARDVERTGLTDTQYF.

This clonotype was recorded many times. The chain links TRBV14 to TRBJ2-1; 10 nucleotides line up with TRBD2. The V gene end was trimmed by 5 bases and the J gene end by 10 bases; junction bases not matched to a gene: 20. Germline CDR1 SGHDN, CDR2 FVKESK. This CDR3 spans 18 amino acids. The CDR3 DNA is TGTGCCAGCAGCGATACTGGGTGGGCTCTAGCGGGAGCTTGGGAGCAGTTCTTC. It encodes CASSDTGWALAGAWEQFF.

This clonotype has at least ten counts. The J gene is TRBJ2-7, the V gene TRBV6-5; perhaps TRBD2 as D (6 bases). The V and J ends lost 2 bases and 0 bases respectively, with 8 bases between them. This CDR3 is built from 14 residues. CDR1 is MNHEY and CDR2 is SVGAGI in the germline V gene. The CDR3 spells CASSYGGDSYEQYF. The CDR3 DNA is TGTGCCAGCAGTTACGGCGGGGACTCCTACGAGCAGTACTTC.

This clonotype was observed at least ten times. The gene calls are TRBV20-1 and TRBJ2-2, with 8 bases identical to TRBD1. CDR3 size: 17 residues. The trim removed 3 bases at V and 6 bases at J, leaving 15 bases unmatched. CDR1 is DFQATT and CDR2 is SNEGSKA in the germline V gene (reference sequence). The CDR3 loop reads CSASGNRAGGFPGELFF. CDR3 nucleotide sequence: TGCAGTGCTAGCGGGAACCGGGCAGGGGGCTTCCCCGGGGAGCTGTTTTTT.

This clonotype was recorded a few times. This chain connects TRBV3-1 to TRBJ2-4; perhaps TRBD2 as D (5 bases). The CDR3 has 14 residues. Deletions cut 0 bases from V and 9 bases from J, with 12 bases between. Germline assignment: CDR1 LGHDT and CDR2 YNNKEL (reference sequence). The CDR3 bases are TGTGCCAGCAGCCAAGATTGGACTTTTGGCATTCAGTACTTC. It translates to CASSQDWTFGIQYF.

This clonotype has at least ten counts. The V and J genes are TRBV7-2 and TRBJ2-1; tentatively, D is TRBD2 (6 bases). Germline assignment: CDR1 SGHTA and CDR2 FQGNSA. V was clipped by 1 base and J by 5 bases, with 15 bases between them. The CDR3 consists of 16 residues. The CDR3 DNA is TGTGCCAGCAGCTTAGTGGAGGGACTCCTAAACAATGAGCAGTTCTTC. Translating gives CASSLVEGLLNNEQFF. Full variable domain (missing parts from reference TRBV7-2 and TRBJ2-1): GAGVSQSPSNKVTEKGKDVELRCDPISGHTALYWYRQSLGQGLEFLIYFQGNSAPDKSGLPSDRFSAERTGGSVSTLTIQRTQQEDSAVYLCASSLVEGLLNNEQFFGPGTRLTVL.

The chain carries TRBV12-3 or TRBV12-4 and TRBJ2-2, with D hard to call. This CDR3 spans 16 amino acids. V lost 3 bases and J lost 3, with 14 bases in between. The CDR3 DNA follows: TGTGCCAGCAGTTTTAGAAGTTTAGGGTACACCGGGGAGCTGTTTTTT. This sequence encodes CASSFRSLGYTGELFF.

The V gene is TRBV3-1, the J gene TRBJ2-7; D possibly corresponds to TRBD2 (6 bases). The CDR3 length is 17 residues. V lost 4 bases and J 6 bases, leaving 25 bases between the germline ends. Germline values: CDR1 LGHDT, CDR2 YNNKEL (reference sequence). The CDR3 coding sequence is TGTGCCAGCAGCCTAGGGGCCAATCCGGGAGTATTCGGCGAGCAGTACTTC. Protein: CASSLGANPGVFGEQYF.

The J gene is TRBJ1-2, the V gene TRBV6-5; D call uncertain. V lost 4 bases to trimming and J lost 6 bases, with 12 bases between them. CDR3 length equals 13 residues. Germline CDR1 is MNHEY and CDR2 is SVGAGI. CDR3 residues: CASSSRGVDGYTF. The CDR3 DNA sequence: TGTGCCAGCAGTTCCCGAGGCGTCGATGGCTACACCTTC.

The chain combines TRBV20-1 with TRBJ1-1; D possibly corresponds to TRBD1 (5 bases). The CDR3 runs to 15 residues. Trimming left V 1 base short and J 0 bases short, with 12 bases between. CDR1 is DFQATT and CDR2 is SNEGSKA in the germline V gene (reference sequence). Here the CDR3 DNA reads TGCAGTGCTAGAGGAGTGACAGACATGAACACTGAAGCTTTCTTT. Its translation: CSARGVTDMNTEAFF.

This clonotype was recorded a few times. The chain combines TRBV18 with TRBJ2-1, with D unclear. CDR3 length: 14 residues. The germline V gene has CDR1 KGHSH and CDR2 LQKENI. Trimming removed 4 bases at V and 4 bases at J, with 11 bases between. The CDR3 nucleotides are TGTGCCAGCTCACAACCTGGGATTTACAATGAGCAGTTCTTC. This translates into CASSQPGIYNEQFF.

The chain links TRBV5-1 to TRBJ2-7, with a possible D match to TRBD2 (5 bases). The CDR3 is 12 residues long. Germline assignment: CDR1 SGHRS and CDR2 YFSETQ. V shed 0 bases and J shed 6 bases, with 7 bases lying between them. CDR3 nucleotides: TGCGCCAGCAGCTTGGGGGAGCTCGAGCAGTACTTC. This translates into CASSLGELEQYF.

The CDR3 here is CASSRGVLSSGGSYEQYF. CDR3 DNA sequence: TGTGCCAGCAGCCGCGGGGTGCTGAGTAGCGGGGGATCCTACGAGCAGTACTTC. The rearrangement links TRBV3-1 to TRBJ2-7; TRBD2 agrees at 9 bases. Trimming took 4 bases from V and 1 from J; bases not matched to a gene: 14. This CDR3 region has 18 residues. Germline CDR1 and CDR2: LGHDT and YNNKEL (reference sequence).

At least ten counts were recorded for this clonotype. The J gene is TRBJ2-1, the V gene TRBV29-1, with D perhaps being TRBD1 or TRBD2 (5 bases each). V lost 4 bases and J lost 0, with 25 bases in between. Germline V gene lookup returns CDR1 SQVTM and CDR2 ANQGSEA. The CDR3 is 19 residues long. CDR3 bases: TGCAGCGTTGGTGGGGCCACAAAAACTAGGTTAAGCTCCTACAATGAGCAGTTCTTC. Its protein is CSVGGATKTRLSSYNEQFF.

This chain links TRBV19 with TRBJ2-7; no reliable D call. Between the trimmed V and J ends, which lost 5 bases and 1 base, there was a span of 15 bases. This CDR3 comprises 15 residues. Germline V gene data show CDR1 as LNHDA and CDR2 as SQIVND (reference sequence). The CDR3 loop reads CASSVADIGSYEQYF. The DNA of the CDR3 is TGTGCCAGTAGTGTGGCCGATATTGGATCCTACGAGCAGTACTTC.

This clonotype has a handful of counts. CDR3 nucleotide sequence: TGCGCCAGCAGCTTAGCCGACAGGATCGCCTACGAGCAGTACTTC. This translates into CASSLADRIAYEQYF. The gene calls are TRBV5-1 and TRBJ2-7; D possibly corresponds to TRBD1 (6 bases). From germline, CDR1 is SGHRS and CDR2 YFSETQ. Trimming took 2 bases from V and 2 from J, leaving 14 bases between them. The CDR3 consists of 15 residues.

This chain joins TRBV6-1 and TRBJ2-1, with 8 bases aligning to TRBD1. The CDR3 loop spans 15 amino acids. V dropped 3 bases and J dropped 6; count of bases not matched to a gene: 7. Germline lookup yields CDR1 MNHNS and CDR2 SASEGT. DNA of the CDR3: TGTGCCAGCAGTGACACTGACAGGGGCCCCAATGAGCAGTTCTTC. Its protein is CASSDTDRGPNEQFF.